The T cell receptor beta chain described here comes from a study of blood T cell repertoires in COVID-19. Study-wide background: Whether acute or convalescent, the COVID-19 samples came from the United States, Italy and Spain.

The CDR3 extends over 14 amino acids. Germline CDR1 and CDR2: SQVTM and ANQGSEA. The ends lost 7 bases at V and 3 bases at J; junction bases unmatched: 8. In the original processing: Reference gene primer amplification gave estimated nucleated cell counts. The method was immunoSEQ multiplex PCR; TCRdb's version includes in-frame clones alone and lacks a portion of them. The V and J calls and clone size are taken from that table; D and trimming were inferred from the DNA. The profile shows a few hundred thousand clones, roughly 85% of them singletons. V gene TRBV29-1 combines with J gene TRBJ2-7, with 11 bases lining up with TRBD1. The source material was peripheral blood. This receptor was identified in a human donor in a cohort sampled during active COVID-19. The CDR3 region has the DNA TGCAGCGCCTCAACCGGGACAGGGGGCTACGAGCAGTACTTC. Amino acid sequence: CSASTGTGGYEQYF.